The rows below give T cell receptor beta chains drawn from one sample of a study of cytotoxic CD8 clonotypes in ibrutinib-treated CLL. Generated by immunoSEQ multiplex PCR, the TCRdb table keeps only in-frame clones and is missing some. The table records 190,000 or so clones, over 55% of them present only once. The sample consisted of PBMCs, taken after 24 months of ibrutinib treatment. The source of these receptors is a human donor with chronic lymphocytic leukemia. CDR3s include the opening cysteine and the closing phenylalanine or tryptophan. The order of the fields is J gene, D gene, CDR3 length, V gene, clone size, CDR3 DNA, CDR3 protein. D genes are given only for firm matches. Not every row has a clone size; where given, it reads once, few, many or a size class.

J gene: TRBJ1-1
D gene: .
CDR3 length: 10
V gene: TRBV20-1
clone size: few
CDR3 DNA: TGCAGTGCTAAAGACCCTGAAGCTTTCTTT
CDR3 protein: CSAKDPEAFF

J gene: TRBJ2-1
D gene: .
CDR3 length: 12
V gene: TRBV10-3
clone size: few
CDR3 DNA: TGTGCCATCAGGGATCTAGACAATGAGCAGTTCTTC
CDR3 protein: CAIRDLDNEQFF

J gene: TRBJ2-3
D gene: .
CDR3 length: 15
V gene: TRBV7-3
clone size: .
CDR3 DNA: TGTGCCAGCAGTCCTAGGCGCCCGGGCACAGATACGCAGTATTTT
CDR3 protein: CASSPRRPGTDTQYF

J gene: TRBJ2-7
D gene: .
CDR3 length: 14
V gene: TRBV5-1
clone size: .
CDR3 DNA: TGCGCCAGCAGCTTGGCCGCGGGTCCCGACGAGCAGTACTTC
CDR3 protein: CASSLAAGPDEQYF

J gene: TRBJ2-3
D gene: .
CDR3 length: 17
V gene: TRBV4-3
clone size: .
CDR3 DNA: TGCGCCAGCAGCCAAGAAGGGGGGGTCGGGGATTTGGATACGCAGTATTTT
CDR3 protein: CASSQEGGVGDLDTQYF

J gene: TRBJ2-2
D gene: .
CDR3 length: 15
V gene: TRBV7-6
clone size: .
CDR3 DNA: TGTGCCAGCAGCTTGACCCACGTGTGGACCGGGGAGCTGTTTTTT
CDR3 protein: CASSLTHVWTGELFF

J gene: TRBJ2-7
D gene: .
CDR3 length: 15
V gene: TRBV7-2
clone size: .
CDR3 DNA: TGTGCCAGCAGCTTAGTGGGTCTCATGTCCTACGAGCAGTACTTC
CDR3 protein: CASSLVGLMSYEQYF

J gene: TRBJ1-6
D gene: .
CDR3 length: 13
V gene: TRBV6-1
clone size: .
CDR3 DNA: TGTGCCAGCACGGGGAGAAGGGGTTCACCCCTCCACTTT
CDR3 protein: CASTGRRGSPLHF

J gene: TRBJ2-5
D gene: .
CDR3 length: 15
V gene: TRBV28
clone size: .
CDR3 DNA: TGTGCCAGCAGTTTATCCCACGGAGGATCCGAGACCCAGTACTTC
CDR3 protein: CASSLSHGGSETQYF

J gene: TRBJ2-7
D gene: TRBD2
CDR3 length: 16
V gene: TRBV9
clone size: few
CDR3 DNA: TGTGCCAGCAGCGTAGGTTCTAGCGGGGCCTCCTACGAGCAGTACTTC
CDR3 protein: CASSVGSSGASYEQYF

J gene: TRBJ2-7
D gene: .
CDR3 length: 15
V gene: TRBV11-2
clone size: .
CDR3 DNA: TGTGCCAGCAGCGATTCAGGACCTAATTATTACGAGCAGTACTTC
CDR3 protein: CASSDSGPNYYEQYF

J gene: TRBJ2-5
D gene: TRBD2
CDR3 length: 13
V gene: TRBV27
clone size: .
CDR3 DNA: TGTGCCAGCAGTCGGACTAGGGACGAGACCCAGTACTTC
CDR3 protein: CASSRTRDETQYF

J gene: TRBJ2-3
D gene: TRBD2
CDR3 length: 16
V gene: TRBV10-3
clone size: .
CDR3 DNA: TGTGCCATCAGTGGGATGACTAGCGGGAGCACAGATACGCAGTATTTT
CDR3 protein: CAISGMTSGSTDTQYF

J gene: TRBJ2-7
D gene: TRBD1
CDR3 length: 16
V gene: TRBV15
clone size: .
CDR3 DNA: TGTGCCACCAGCAGAGGGCGGGGACAGGGACCCTACGAGCAGTACTTC
CDR3 protein: CATSRGRGQGPYEQYF

J gene: TRBJ1-5
D gene: TRBD1
CDR3 length: 17
V gene: TRBV18
clone size: .
CDR3 DNA: TGTGCCAGCTCACCGGCTCCCGGGACAGGGGTGGATCAGCCCCAGCATTTT
CDR3 protein: CASSPAPGTGVDQPQHF

J gene: TRBJ2-7
D gene: .
CDR3 length: 13
V gene: TRBV13
clone size: .
CDR3 DNA: TGTGCCAGCAGCTTAGAGACAGCCTACGAGCAGTACTTC
CDR3 protein: CASSLETAYEQYF

J gene: TRBJ2-3
D gene: TRBD1
CDR3 length: 16
V gene: TRBV7-2
clone size: .
CDR3 DNA: TGTGCCAGCAGCTTAGCGGGGACAGGGGTCGCAGATACGCAGTATTTT
CDR3 protein: CASSLAGTGVADTQYF

J gene: TRBJ2-1
D gene: TRBD2
CDR3 length: 15
V gene: TRBV4-3
clone size: .
CDR3 DNA: TGCGCCAGCAGTCGCAGGCCTAGCGGGAGCAATGAGCAGTTCTTC
CDR3 protein: CASSRRPSGSNEQFF

J gene: TRBJ1-4
D gene: .
CDR3 length: 14
V gene: TRBV7-5
clone size: .
CDR3 DNA: TGTGTCAGAAGCTCAGGTCCAAAGGTCGAAAAACTGTTTTTT
CDR3 protein: CVRSSGPKVEKLFF

J gene: TRBJ2-7
D gene: .
CDR3 length: 12
V gene: TRBV7-2
clone size: .
CDR3 DNA: TGTGCCAGCAGCCCGTGGCGAAGCGAGCAGTACTTC
CDR3 protein: CASSPWRSEQYF

J gene: TRBJ1-4
D gene: TRBD1
CDR3 length: 16
V gene: TRBV5-1
clone size: .
CDR3 DNA: TGCGCCAGCAGCCTAGGTCGTGACAGGGTCGGTGAAAAACTGTTTTTT
CDR3 protein: CASSLGRDRVGEKLFF

J gene: TRBJ2-7
D gene: .
CDR3 length: 14
V gene: TRBV15
clone size: .
CDR3 DNA: TGTGCCACCAGCAGGGTAAGGGAGTCCTACGAGCAGTACTTC
CDR3 protein: CATSRVRESYEQYF

J gene: TRBJ2-7
D gene: .
CDR3 length: 14
V gene: TRBV18
clone size: .
CDR3 DNA: TGTGCCAGCTCACCGAGGAGGTCCTCCTACGAGCAGTACTTC
CDR3 protein: CASSPRRSSYEQYF

J gene: TRBJ2-1
D gene: TRBD2
CDR3 length: 16
V gene: TRBV11-2
clone size: .
CDR3 DNA: TGTGCCAGCAGCTTAGCTAGCGGGAGGAATTACAATGAGCAGTTCTTC
CDR3 protein: CASSLASGRNYNEQFF

J gene: TRBJ2-7
D gene: TRBD2
CDR3 length: 14
V gene: TRBV5-1
clone size: .
CDR3 DNA: TGCGCCAGCAGCTATTCTAGCGGGGCCTACGAGCAGTACTTC
CDR3 protein: CASSYSSGAYEQYF

J gene: TRBJ2-2
D gene: .
CDR3 length: 14
V gene: TRBV7-3
clone size: few
CDR3 DNA: TGTGCCAGCAGCTTAGGGCTGAACACCGGGGAGCTGTTTTTT
CDR3 protein: CASSLGLNTGELFF

J gene: TRBJ2-2
D gene: TRBD1
CDR3 length: 15
V gene: TRBV5-4
clone size: .
CDR3 DNA: TGTGCCAGCAGCTTGGGGACAGGGATTACCGGGGAGCTGTTTTTT
CDR3 protein: CASSLGTGITGELFF

J gene: TRBJ2-7
D gene: .
CDR3 length: 10
V gene: TRBV2
clone size: .
CDR3 DNA: TGTGCCAGCAGGGGAGATAGGAAGTACTTC
CDR3 protein: CASRGDRKYF

J gene: TRBJ1-2
D gene: .
CDR3 length: 15
V gene: TRBV15
clone size: few
CDR3 DNA: TGTGCCACCAGCAATCGAGCTCCGGGCAACTATGGCTACACCTTC
CDR3 protein: CATSNRAPGNYGYTF

J gene: TRBJ1-4
D gene: .
CDR3 length: 13
V gene: TRBV19
clone size: .
CDR3 DNA: TGTGCCACCTCCCCCGGGGGCAGTGAAAAACTGTTTTTT
CDR3 protein: CATSPGGSEKLFF

J gene: TRBJ1-5
D gene: .
CDR3 length: 13
V gene: TRBV6-6
clone size: few
CDR3 DNA: TGTGCCAGCAGTTACGCCCCGGATCAGCCCCAGCATTTT
CDR3 protein: CASSYAPDQPQHF

J gene: TRBJ2-7
D gene: TRBD2
CDR3 length: 13
V gene: TRBV27
clone size: .
CDR3 DNA: TGTGCCAGCAGTTTGTGGGAGGGTTCCGAGCAGTACTTC
CDR3 protein: CASSLWEGSEQYF

J gene: TRBJ1-2
D gene: .
CDR3 length: 13
V gene: TRBV19
clone size: .
CDR3 DNA: TGTGCCAGTAGTATTACCAGGACATATGGCTACACCTTC
CDR3 protein: CASSITRTYGYTF

J gene: TRBJ2-7
D gene: .
CDR3 length: 16
V gene: TRBV27
clone size: .
CDR3 DNA: TGTGCCAGCAGTTTACGAGCGAGGGGAACCTCCTACGAGCAGTACTTC
CDR3 protein: CASSLRARGTSYEQYF

J gene: TRBJ1-3
D gene: .
CDR3 length: 12
V gene: TRBV6-5
clone size: .
CDR3 DNA: TGTGCCAGCAAGCAGGGGATTGACACCATATATTTT
CDR3 protein: CASKQGIDTIYF

J gene: TRBJ1-2
D gene: TRBD1
CDR3 length: 15
V gene: TRBV27
clone size: few
CDR3 DNA: TGTGCCAGCAGTTCGCGACAGGGAAGGGTCTATGGCTACACCTTC
CDR3 protein: CASSSRQGRVYGYTF

J gene: TRBJ2-7
D gene: .
CDR3 length: 13
V gene: TRBV30
clone size: .
CDR3 DNA: TGTGCCTGGGGAGCGGGGACAAACTACGAGCAGTACTTC
CDR3 protein: CAWGAGTNYEQYF

J gene: TRBJ2-7
D gene: .
CDR3 length: 15
V gene: TRBV4-3
clone size: .
CDR3 DNA: TGCGCCAGCAGCCAAGTATCAGGGGAGGCATCCGAGCAGTACTTC
CDR3 protein: CASSQVSGEASEQYF

J gene: TRBJ2-3
D gene: TRBD1
CDR3 length: 14
V gene: TRBV6-1
clone size: .
CDR3 DNA: TGTGCCAGCACCGGGACAGGGTTGACAGATACGCAGTATTTT
CDR3 protein: CASTGTGLTDTQYF

J gene: TRBJ1-1
D gene: TRBD1
CDR3 length: 14
V gene: TRBV27
clone size: .
CDR3 DNA: TGTGCCAGCAGGTCCGGGACAGTGAACACTGAAGCTTTCTTT
CDR3 protein: CASRSGTVNTEAFF

J gene: TRBJ1-1
D gene: .
CDR3 length: 14
V gene: TRBV6-5
clone size: .
CDR3 DNA: TGTGCCAGCAGCACGGCGGCGGGGGGAACTGAAGCTTTCTTT
CDR3 protein: CASSTAAGGTEAFF

J gene: TRBJ2-1
D gene: .
CDR3 length: 16
V gene: TRBV10-2
clone size: .
CDR3 DNA: TGCGCCAGCAGTGAGAAGAGTAGAGTTTTCTACAATGAGCAGTTCTTC
CDR3 protein: CASSEKSRVFYNEQFF

J gene: TRBJ1-4
D gene: TRBD1
CDR3 length: 14
V gene: TRBV29-1
clone size: .
CDR3 DNA: TGCAGCGCTCACTTAGGGTACAGGGGAAAAAAACTGTTTTTT
CDR3 protein: CSAHLGYRGKKLFF

J gene: TRBJ1-2
D gene: TRBD1
CDR3 length: 13
V gene: TRBV7-6
clone size: .
CDR3 DNA: TGTGCCAGCAGCTGGGGGACAGGGGACGGCTACACCTTC
CDR3 protein: CASSWGTGDGYTF

J gene: TRBJ2-7
D gene: TRBD2
CDR3 length: 13
V gene: TRBV30
clone size: .
CDR3 DNA: TGTGCCTGGAGACCCGGGAGGTCCTACGAGCAGTACTTC
CDR3 protein: CAWRPGRSYEQYF

J gene: TRBJ1-2
D gene: .
CDR3 length: 13
V gene: TRBV4-2
clone size: .
CDR3 DNA: TGTGCCAGCAGCCATTCAGGGGACTATGGCTACACCTTC
CDR3 protein: CASSHSGDYGYTF

J gene: TRBJ2-5
D gene: .
CDR3 length: 16
V gene: TRBV9
clone size: .
CDR3 DNA: TGTGCCAGCAGCGCAAGACAGGGCGGGGGCCAAGAGACCCAGTACTTC
CDR3 protein: CASSARQGGGQETQYF

J gene: TRBJ1-2
D gene: .
CDR3 length: 14
V gene: TRBV18
clone size: .
CDR3 DNA: TGTGCCAGCTCACCAGGGTTCGAAGGAAATGGCTACACCTTC
CDR3 protein: CASSPGFEGNGYTF

J gene: TRBJ2-7
D gene: TRBD1
CDR3 length: 17
V gene: TRBV11-2
clone size: .
CDR3 DNA: TGTGCCAGCAGCTTAGACGCCGGGACAGGGTTCTCCTACGAGCAGTACTTC
CDR3 protein: CASSLDAGTGFSYEQYF